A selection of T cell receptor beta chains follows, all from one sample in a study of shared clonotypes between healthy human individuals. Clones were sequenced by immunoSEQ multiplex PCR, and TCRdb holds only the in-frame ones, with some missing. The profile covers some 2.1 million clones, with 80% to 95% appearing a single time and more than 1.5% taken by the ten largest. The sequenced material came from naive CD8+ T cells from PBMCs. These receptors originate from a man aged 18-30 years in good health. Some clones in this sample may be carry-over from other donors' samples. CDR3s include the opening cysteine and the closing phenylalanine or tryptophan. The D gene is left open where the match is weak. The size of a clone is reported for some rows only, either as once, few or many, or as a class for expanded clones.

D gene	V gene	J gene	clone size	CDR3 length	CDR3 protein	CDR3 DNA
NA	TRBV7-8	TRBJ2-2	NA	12	CASREDTGELFF	TGTGCCAGCAGAGAAGATACCGGGGAGCTGTTTTTT
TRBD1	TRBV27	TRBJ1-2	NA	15	CASTLSGTGSYGYTF	TGTGCCAGCACCCTCTCCGGGACAGGGAGCTATGGCTACACCTTC
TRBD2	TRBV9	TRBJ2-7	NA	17	CASSAGDGLAGWEEQYF	TGTGCCAGCAGCGCCGGGGATGGACTAGCTGGGTGGGAAGAGCAGTACTTC
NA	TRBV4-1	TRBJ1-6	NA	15	CASSQVVAHNSPLHF	TGCGCCAGCAGCCAAGTCGTGGCGCACAATTCACCCCTCCACTTT
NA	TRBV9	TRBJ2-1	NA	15	CASSVDLSSYNEQFF	TGTGCCAGCAGCGTTGACCTTAGCTCCTACAATGAGCAGTTCTTC
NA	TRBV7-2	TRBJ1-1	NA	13	CASSLLWNTEAFF	TGTGCCAGCAGCTTATTATGGAACACTGAAGCTTTCTTT
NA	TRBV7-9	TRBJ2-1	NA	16	CASSRPGTGVYNEQFF	TGTGCCAGCAGCAGACCCGGGACGGGAGTCTACAATGAGCAGTTCTTC
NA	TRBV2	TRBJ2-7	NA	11	CASSSTYEQYF	TGTGCCAGCAGTAGTACCTACGAGCAGTACTTC
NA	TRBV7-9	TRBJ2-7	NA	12	CASSPETYEQYF	TGTGCCTCCTCCCCGGAAACCTACGAGCAGTACTTC
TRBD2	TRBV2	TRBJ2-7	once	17	CATQPASGRSSSYEQYF	TGTGCCACCCAACCTGCTAGCGGGAGGTCATCGTCCTACGAGCAGTACTTC
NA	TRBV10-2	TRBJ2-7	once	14	CASRATGPTDEQYF	TGCGCCAGCAGGGCGACAGGACCTACTGACGAGCAGTACTTC
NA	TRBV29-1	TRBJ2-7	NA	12	CSVELAFREQYF	TGCAGCGTTGAACTTGCCTTTCGGGAGCAGTACTTC
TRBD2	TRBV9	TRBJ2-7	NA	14	CASSAGSGAYEQYF	TGTGCCAGCAGCGCTGGTAGCGGGGCCTACGAGCAGTACTTC
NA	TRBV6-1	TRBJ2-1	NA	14	CASSDGVWNNEQFF	TGTGCCAGCAGTGATGGCGTCTGGAACAATGAGCAGTTCTTC
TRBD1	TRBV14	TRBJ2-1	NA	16	CASSHRQGASYNEQFF	TGTGCCAGCAGCCACCGACAGGGGGCGTCCTACAATGAGCAGTTCTTC
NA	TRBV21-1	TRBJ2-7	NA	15	CASRLLEREIYEQYF	TGTGCCAGCAGACTTCTCGAGCGGGAGATCTACGAGCAGTACTTC
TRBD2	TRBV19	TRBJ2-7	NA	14	CASSAGTRTYEQYF	TGTGCCAGTAGCGCCGGGACTAGGACCTACGAGCAGTACTTC
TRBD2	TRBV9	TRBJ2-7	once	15	CASSVGGGLAHEQYF	TGTGCCAGCAGCGTAGGGGGGGGACTAGCCCACGAGCAGTACTTC
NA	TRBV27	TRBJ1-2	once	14	CASSLSPGFYGYTF	TGTGCCAGCAGTTTATCCCCCGGCTTCTATGGCTACACCTTC
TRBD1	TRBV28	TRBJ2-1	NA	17	CASSSNDRASSYNEQFF	TGTGCCAGCAGTTCGAACGACAGGGCTAGCTCCTACAATGAGCAGTTCTTC
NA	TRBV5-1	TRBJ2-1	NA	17	CASSSDFLAGNDNEQFF	TGCGCCAGCAGCTCGGACTTTCTCGCGGGGAATGACAATGAGCAGTTCTTC
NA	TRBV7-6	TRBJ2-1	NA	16	CASSLAWEQDYNEQFF	TGTGCCAGCAGCTTAGCGTGGGAACAGGACTACAATGAGCAGTTCTTC
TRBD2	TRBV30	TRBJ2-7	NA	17	CAWSVRGTSLFEYEQYF	TGTGCCTGGAGTGTACGCGGGACTAGTCTGTTTGAATACGAGCAGTACTTC